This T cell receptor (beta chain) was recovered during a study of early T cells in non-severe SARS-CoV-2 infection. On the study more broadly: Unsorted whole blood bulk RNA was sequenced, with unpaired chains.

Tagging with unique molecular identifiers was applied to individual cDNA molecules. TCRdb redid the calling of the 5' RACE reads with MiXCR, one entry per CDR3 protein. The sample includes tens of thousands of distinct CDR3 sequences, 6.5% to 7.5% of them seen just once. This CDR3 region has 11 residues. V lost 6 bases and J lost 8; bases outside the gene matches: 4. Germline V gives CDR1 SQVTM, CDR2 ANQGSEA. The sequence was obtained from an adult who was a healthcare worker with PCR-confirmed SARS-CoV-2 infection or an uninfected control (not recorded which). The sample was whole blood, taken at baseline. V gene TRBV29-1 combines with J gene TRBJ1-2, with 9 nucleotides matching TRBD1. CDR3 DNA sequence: TGCAGCGTCACAGGGGGCGCAGGCTACACCTTC. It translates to CSVTGGAGYTF. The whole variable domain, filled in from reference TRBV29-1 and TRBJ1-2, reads SAVISQKPSRDICQRGTSLTIQCQVDSQVTMMFWYRQQPGQSLTLIATANQGSEATYESGFVIDKFPISRPNLTFSTLTVSNMSPEDSSIYLCSVTGGAGYTFGSGTRLTVV.